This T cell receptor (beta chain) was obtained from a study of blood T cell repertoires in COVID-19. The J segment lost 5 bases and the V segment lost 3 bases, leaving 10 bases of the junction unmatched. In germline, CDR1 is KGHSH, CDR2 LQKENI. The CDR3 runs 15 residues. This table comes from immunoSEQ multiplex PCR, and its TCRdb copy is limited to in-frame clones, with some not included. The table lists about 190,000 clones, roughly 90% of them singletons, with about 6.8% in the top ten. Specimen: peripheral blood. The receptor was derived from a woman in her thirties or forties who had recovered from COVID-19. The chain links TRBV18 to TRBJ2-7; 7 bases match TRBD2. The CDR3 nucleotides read TGTGCCAGCTCACCGAATGGCGGGGAGGGAGACGAGCAGTACTTC. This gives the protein CASSPNGGEGDEQYF.